What follows are 28 T cell receptor beta chains derived from one specimen sequenced in a study of T cell responses to AZD1222 COVID-19 vaccine. The data were produced by immunoSEQ multiplex PCR, yet TCRdb's version contains in-frame clones alone and is incomplete. The data show about 150,000 clones, about 87% seen once. Source: peripheral blood, taken on day 0 of AZD1222 vaccination. Receptors were obtained from an adult in good health.

The J gene is TRBJ2-7, the V gene TRBV11-2, with 8 bases identical to TRBD1. With 2 bases clipped from V and 3 bases from J, the junction kept 12 bases outside the gene matches. This CDR3 has 17 residues. CDR1 and CDR2 (germline): SGHAT, FQNNGV. The CDR3 is CASSLPAGQGSNYEQYF. DNA for the CDR3: TGTGCCAGCAGCTTACCCGCAGGACAGGGTTCTAACTACGAGCAGTACTTC.

The chain is built from TRBV4-3 and TRBJ1-2; 9 positions agree with TRBD1. Germline lookup yields CDR1 LGHNA and CDR2 YSLEER. This CDR3 is 14 amino acids long. Trimming took 2 bases from V and 6 from J; bases not matched to a gene: 4. The CDR3 sequence: CASSQRRTGDGYTF. The CDR3, as DNA: TGCGCCAGCAGCCAAAGACGGACAGGGGATGGCTACACCTTC.

This clone was seen a single time. The rearrangement joins TRBV2 to TRBJ1-1, with 7 bases identical to TRBD1. The germline gives CDR1 SNHLY, CDR2 FYNNEI. This CDR3 is 15 amino acids long. Losses at the gene ends were 5 bases for V and 1 base for J; bases not matched to a gene: 7. This CDR3 is CASSLNRGGNTEAFF. CDR3 nucleotide sequence: TGTGCCAGCAGTCTTAACAGGGGAGGGAACACTGAAGCTTTCTTT.

The chain has TRBV5-6 and TRBJ2-7; D remains ambiguous. V lost 1 base, J lost 4 bases, and 12 bases lay in between. CDR3 length: 14 residues. Germline loops: CDR1 SGHDT, CDR2 YYEEEE. As DNA, the CDR3 is TGTGCCAGCAGCTTGTGGCACATACCGTACGAGCAGTACTTC. Its protein is CASSLWHIPYEQYF.

This chain links TRBV9 with TRBJ2-3, with 7 bases aligning to TRBD1. The CDR3 consists of 15 residues. Trimming cost V 4 bases and J 0 bases; bases outside gene matches: 5. Germline values: CDR1 SGDLS, CDR2 YYNGEE. CDR3 coding DNA: TGTGCCAGCAGCCACGAGGGGGCTAGCACAGATACGCAGTATTTT. Protein product: CASSHEGASTDTQYF.

CDR3 in amino acids: CASSLDYVGGPGELFF. The CDR3 DNA reads TGTGCCAGCAGCTTAGATTATGTGGGGGGCCCCGGGGAGCTGTTTTTT. The V and J genes are TRBV7-2 and TRBJ2-2; perhaps D is TRBD1 or TRBD2 (6 bases each). From germline, CDR1 is SGHTA and CDR2 FQGNSA. V dropped 1 base and J dropped 6 bases, with 15 bases sitting between them. CDR3 length equals 16 residues.

The chain employs TRBV7-6 and TRBJ2-1; D perhaps matches TRBD2 (5 bases). The CDR3 totals 16 residues. Germline-derived CDR1 and CDR2 are SGHVS and FNYEAQ. With 5 bases removed from V and 2 bases from J, the gap between germline ends came to 16 bases. Here the CDR3 reads CASSLFAGGPYNEQFF. In DNA form, the CDR3 reads TGTGCCAGCAGCCTATTCGCGGGCGGCCCCTACAATGAGCAGTTCTTC.

The CDR3 here is CASRLTSDTQYF. CDR3 nucleotide sequence: TGTGCCAGCAGACTAACCTCGGATACGCAGTATTTT. The chain has TRBV12-3 or TRBV12-4 and TRBJ2-3; the D is unclear. Deletions cut 6 bases from V and 6 bases from J, with 10 bases between. The CDR3 length is 12 residues.

The J gene is TRBJ1-2, the V gene TRBV28, with D possibly matching TRBD1 (5 bases). The V gene lost 2 bases and the J gene lost 8 bases, with 21 bases spanning the gap. Germline assignment: CDR1 MDHEN and CDR2 SYDVKM. CDR3 size: 16 residues. CDR3 coding DNA: TGTGCCAGCAGTTTAAGAATGGGGTCCGGGAGGGGCGGCTACACCTTC. It encodes CASSLRMGSGRGGYTF.

The chain is built from TRBV6-5 and TRBJ1-2; 7 nucleotides agree with TRBD1. V was clipped by 0 bases and J by 7 bases; unmatched bases: 8. CDR1 is MNHEY, CDR2 SVGAGI, per germline. The CDR3 spans 15 residues. CDR3 region: CASSYSNTGTAGYTF. CDR3 nucleotides: TGTGCCAGCAGTTACTCGAATACAGGGACAGCTGGCTACACCTTC.

The chain combines TRBV10-1 with TRBJ2-7, with D perhaps TRBD2 (5 bases). Germline assignment: CDR1 WNHNN and CDR2 SYGVQD (reference sequence). V was pared by 6 bases and J by 0 bases, with 12 bases between. The CDR3 totals 14 residues. CDR3 sequence: CASSRGRGSYEQYF. The DNA for the CDR3 is TGCGCCAGCAGCAGAGGACGGGGCTCCTACGAGCAGTACTTC.

The rearrangement uses TRBV7-9 and TRBJ2-1, with 7 bases aligning to TRBD2. The V segment lost 3 bases and the J segment 5 bases; nucleotides outside the gene matches: 10. The CDR3 totals 16 residues. The germline CDR1 and CDR2 sequences are SEHNR and FQNEAQ (reference sequence). CDR3 amino acids: CASSFLRLGGNNEQFF. CDR3 coding DNA: TGTGCCAGCAGCTTCCTCCGGCTGGGGGGGAACAATGAGCAGTTCTTC.

The CDR3 loop is CASSDSMGPAASNQPQHF. The CDR3 nucleotides are TGTGCCAGCAGTGATAGTATGGGTCCGGCTGCAAGCAATCAGCCCCAGCATTTT. This chain links TRBV2 with TRBJ1-5; D not resolved. This CDR3 is built from 18 residues. CDR1 is SNHLY and CDR2 is FYNNEI in the germline V gene. V lost 3 bases to trimming and J lost 1 base, with 19 bases between them. The whole variable domain, filled in from reference TRBV2 and TRBJ1-5, reads EPEVTQTPSHQVTQMGQEVILRCVPISNHLYFYWYRQILGQKVEFLVSFYNNEISEKSEIFDDQFSVERPDGSNFTLKIRSTKLEDSAMYFCASSDSMGPAASNQPQHFGDGTRLSIL.

J is TRBJ1-2 and V is TRBV5-6, with TRBD1 matching over 8 bases. The CDR3 is made up of 15 amino acids. The ends lost 4 bases at V and 8 bases at J; junction bases unmatched: 13. Germline V CDR1 and CDR2: SGHDT, YYEEEE. In DNA, the CDR3 is TGTGCCAGCAGCCCCTTCGTCGGACAGGGCGGAGGCTACACCTTC. Its protein product is CASSPFVGQGGGYTF.

This clone was recorded a few times. The CDR3 DNA reads TGTGCCAGCAGCCGGACAGGGCCCTACGAGCAGTACTTC. Amino acid sequence: CASSRTGPYEQYF. The rearrangement joins TRBV5-8 to TRBJ2-7; 8 positions match TRBD1. J gave up 2 bases and V 4 bases, and 2 bases lay outside the gene matches. The CDR3 totals 13 residues. The germline V gene encodes CDR1 SGHTS and CDR2 YDEGEE.

The rearrangement joins TRBV7-2 to TRBJ1-6; D gene ambiguous. The germline V gene has CDR1 SGHTA and CDR2 FQGNSA. This CDR3 is 13 amino acids long. Trimming shortened V by 5 bases and J by 8 bases, and 10 bases separated the two germline ends. The CDR3 sequence is CASSPIWDSPLHF. CDR3 bases: TGTGCCAGCAGCCCCATCTGGGATTCACCCCTCCACTTT.

The V and J genes are TRBV9 and TRBJ2-7, with D possibly being TRBD2 (6 bases). The length of the CDR3 is 14 residues. Germline values: CDR1 SGDLS, CDR2 YYNGEE. The V and J ends lost 4 bases and 3 bases respectively, with 14 bases between them. CDR3: CASSPGEQSYEQYF. CDR3 DNA: TGTGCCAGCAGCCCGGGGGAACAGAGCTACGAGCAGTACTTC.

The genes are TRBV6-5 and TRBJ2-2, with 8 positions matching TRBD1. With 7 bases clipped from V and 0 bases from J, the junction kept 4 bases outside the gene matches. Germline lookup yields CDR1 MNHEY and CDR2 SVGAGI. CDR3 length: 15 residues. As DNA, the CDR3 is TGTGCCAGCACCAAGGGACAGGCGAACACCGGGGAGCTGTTTTTT. Its protein product is CASTKGQANTGELFF.

The chain recombines TRBV7-6 with TRBJ1-3; no clear D. The CDR3 consists of 16 residues. Trimming pared 2 bases from V and 2 bases from J, leaving 13 bases between. Germline CDR1 reads SGHVS; CDR2 reads FNYEAQ. CDR3 DNA sequence: TGTGCCAGCAGCTTAATCGAGGGTAAAACTGGAAACACCATATATTTT. It codes for CASSLIEGKTGNTIYF.

The rearrangement links TRBV10-2 to TRBJ1-6, with D possibly being TRBD1 (5 bases). V was pared by 3 bases and J by 3 bases, with 12 bases between. CDR1 is WSHSY, CDR2 SAAADI, per germline. CDR3 length: 16 residues. CDR3 residues: CASSDGAGGYNSPLHF. As DNA, the CDR3 is TGCGCCAGCAGTGATGGGGCCGGAGGCTATAATTCACCCCTCCACTTT.

The CDR3 bases are TGTGCCAGCAGCCAGGGGGGAACCTACGAGCAGTACTTC. Translated: CASSQGGTYEQYF. The genes are TRBV14 and TRBJ2-7; D perhaps matches TRBD2 (6 bases). The V end lost 3 bases, the J end lost 2 bases, and 8 bases lay between the germline ends. CDR1 is SGHDN and CDR2 is FVKESK in the germline V gene. This CDR3 has 13 residues.

V gene TRBV6-5 combines with J gene TRBJ2-7, with TRBD1 identical over 8 bases. The length of the CDR3 is 14 residues. With 4 bases clipped from V and 4 bases from J, the junction kept 6 bases outside the gene matches. CDR1 and CDR2 (germline): MNHEY, SVGAGI. The CDR3 sequence is CASSSGTGSYEQYF. The CDR3 DNA reads as TGTGCCAGCAGTTCCGGGACAGGATCATACGAGCAGTACTTC.

The V call is TRBV19, the J call TRBJ1-2, with 7 bases that match TRBD1. Per germline, CDR1 LNHDA and CDR2 SQIVND (reference sequence). The length of the CDR3 is 12 residues. Germline trimming cut 7 bases from V and 8 bases from J; bases unmatched to any gene: 7. CDR3 amino acids: CASKRQGGGYTF. DNA for the CDR3: TGTGCCAGTAAGCGACAGGGTGGCGGCTACACCTTC.

The chain recombines TRBV12-3 or TRBV12-4 with TRBJ2-2, with D unclear. V was trimmed by 5 bases and J by 8 bases, leaving 9 bases between them. The CDR3 contains 12 residues. The CDR3 nucleotides read TGTGCCAGCAGTCACCAAGCGGGGGAGCTGTTTTTT. Translated, it gives CASSHQAGELFF.

This clone has just one count. The chain joins TRBV28 to TRBJ1-1, with 7 bases fitting TRBD1. The junction had 4 bases not matched to a gene; V was cut back by 8 bases and J by 1 base. Germline loops: CDR1 MDHEN, CDR2 SYDVKM. There are 13 residues in the CDR3. The CDR3 nucleotides are TGTGCCAGCGACAGGGACGGGAACACTGAAGCTTTCTTT. Amino acid sequence: CASDRDGNTEAFF.

The V call is TRBV7-2, the J call TRBJ2-5; D call uncertain. The CDR3 consists of 13 residues. The germline V gene encodes CDR1 SGHTA and CDR2 FQGNSA. Trimming removed 5 bases from V and 9 bases from J, with 16 bases in between. Here the CDR3 reads CASSLPDPRAQYF. The CDR3 nucleotides are TGTGCCAGCAGCCTACCGGACCCTCGCGCCCAGTACTTC.

The gene calls are TRBV7-2 and TRBJ2-3; 9 nucleotides align to TRBD2. This CDR3 is 15 amino acids long. Germline assignment: CDR1 SGHTA and CDR2 FQGNSA. Losses at the gene ends were 5 bases for V and 3 bases for J; bases not matched to a gene: 6. CDR3 DNA: TGTGCCAGCAGCCGGCGGGGGGGCCAGACAGATACGCAGTATTTT. It yields the protein CASSRRGGQTDTQYF. Drawing the rest from reference TRBV7-2 and TRBJ2-3, the complete variable domain is GAGVSQSPSNKVTEKGKDVELRCDPISGHTALYWYRQSLGQGLEFLIYFQGNSAPDKSGLPSDRFSAERTGGSVSTLTIQRTQQEDSAVYLCASSRRGGQTDTQYFGPGTRLTVL.

The chain links TRBV5-6 to TRBJ1-2; 8 positions agree with TRBD1. The ends lost 3 bases at V and 4 bases at J; junction bases unmatched: 11. The length of the CDR3 is 16 residues. Germline loops: CDR1 SGHDT, CDR2 YYEEEE. The CDR3 DNA reads TGTGCCAGCAGCTCAAGGACAGGGAGTATCGTCTATGGCTACACCTTC. Protein: CASSSRTGSIVYGYTF.